Sequencing of this TCR beta chain was carried out in a study of cytomegalovirus exposure and HLA in healthy donors (dated by TCRdb to the late 2010s). Some background on the complete study: An earlier analysis of approximately 640 of the donors reported roughly 300 Gb of sequence data and 117 million unique TCR beta sequences from about 200 million T cells. Roughly 300 gigabases of sequencing data and around 87 million unique TCR sequences were included in an early release covering roughly 600 HLA-typed donors. Among the roughly 410 genotyped donors, around 81% belonged to the genetic ancestry cluster associated with self-reported Caucasian donors. The study aimed to test whether cataloging public T cell receptors could reveal signatures of past pathogen exposure. The study profiled the T cell repertoires of some 610 subjects by immunosequencing and related them to cytomegalovirus serostatus. Along with the roughly 700-subject first cohort, a separate validation cohort of around 110 different subjects was used. High-throughput TCR immunosequencing, statistical association of individual TCRs with disease status, and machine learning were combined to predict cytomegalovirus infection status. To study patterns of TCR occurrence, a later analysis re-analyzed previously published TCR beta repertoires from just over 650 donors and added high-resolution HLA genotyping. In the later analysis, no new phenotypic data were used to find candidate immune exposures; instead, reliance was placed on TCR beta sequences and their occurrence across donors. An earlier analysis of 450 to 750 of the donors used high-throughput TCR beta sequencing to judge whether each TCR beta V gene segment behaved as functional or pseudogenic. Alongside the repertoire data, information on donor age, sex, ethnicity and CMV serostatus was compiled. Genome-wide SNP genotypes for about 65% of the roughly 670 donors were used in a later genetic analysis, which treated that subset as a discovery cohort. All discovery cohort repertoires had been generated using a single sequencing platform. HLA typing covered class I and class II loci at four-digit resolution. Typing coverage differed by locus: A, B, C, DRB1 and DQB1 were typed in about 629-640 donors, DQA1 in 500 to 550, DPA1 in 600 to 610, and DPB1 in about 450. Five DR-DQ haplotypes were handled as single units for association and clustering, since linkage in the cohort was strong. On average, over 200,000 unique TCR beta nucleotide sequences were sequenced per donor among 350 to 400 genotyped donors of the cohort, with 15% to 20% of those sequences being non-productive.

Remarks on this clone: Its specific antigen is unknown. One base away there is no much larger clone; base qualities are not given.

Trimming takes 4 bases from V and 10 bases from J, and the germline ends sit 7 bases apart. The CDR3 numbers 11 residues from cysteine through phenylalanine. Left in the record is the CDR3 DNA by itself, 33 bases read in frame from the first base. From the germline V gene, CDR1 is MNHEY and CDR2 is SVGAGI. The paper as a whole reports these results and caveats: According to the authors, the approach could potentially be generalized to other disease states and immunological phenotypes. Correlated functional status among segregating V segments might reflect linkage disequilibrium, but an unknown experimental factor could not be ruled out. When HLA alleles, especially DR and DQ, strongly co-occurred, attributing TCR associations to individual alleles was difficult. Compared with equally common non-associated chains, HLA-associated TCR beta chains in a later analysis were more clonally expanded and had lower generation probabilities. Because counts were too low, 15 or so rarely observed V segments, including chromosome 9 orphons, were excluded from the earlier analysis of several hundred of the donors. Broadly in line with IMGT annotations, most TCR beta V segments showed up in productive rearrangements about 90% or about 30% of the time in an earlier analysis of 587 of the donors. Immune exposure information for the cohort was limited to CMV serostatus. Some IMGT-functional V segments, including TRBV6-2 and TRBV6-3, could not be told apart with the 87-base-pair reads, so those segments were excluded. A later analysis found that TCR association rates varied across HLA loci, with DRB1 alleles showing the most associated TCRs and HLA-C alleles the fewest. At a false discovery rate of 0.05, a later analysis linked 15,000 to 20,000 TCR beta sequences to specific HLA alleles. Because HLA typing was missing for some donors at each locus, association tests included only the typed subset. In a later analysis, most CMV-associated TCR beta chains were found to appear HLA-restricted, with HLA associations seemingly driven largely by CMV exposure. V-gene and J-gene trimming of TCR beta chains was associated with a missense DCLRE1C variant in a later genetic analysis, and the association was replicated in an independent cohort. In vitro tests confirmed that three of the cytomegalovirus-associated TCR beta chains recognize cytomegalovirus antigens. Several of the top co-occurrence clusters appeared to be linked to parvovirus B19, influenza, CMV and Epstein-Barr virus, according to a later analysis. The sequencing pipeline was judged likely to have produced a cluster of highly shared sequence variants as a technical artifact. A further reported finding was that TCR beta sequences accurately predicted the HLA-A and HLA-B alleles for most subjects in the first cohort. The cohort was sequenced for TCR beta chains only, and without alpha or paired-chain data the features that could be detected were limited. In the study, 150 to 200 TCR beta chains were listed as associated with cytomegalovirus. In both the original and validation cohorts, the classifier was reported to diagnose cytomegalovirus status with high specificity and sensitivity. Presence/absence analyses assumed roughly uniform sequencing depth across donors, an assumption that may not hold. Most TCR sequences were seen in very few donors, while some public TCRs were found in many individuals. A later genetic analysis reported fewer N-insertions in productive TCRs among donors in an Asian-associated ancestry cluster than the approximately 700-donor mean.

The cohort consisted of approximately 670 healthy bone marrow donors. At the time of sampling, all cohort members were nominally healthy, though unrecorded immune exposures were likely present. The donor was CMV seronegative and belonged to the group of 352 seronegative cohort members. A peripheral blood sample was collected from each donor, and TCR beta sequencing was performed on peripheral blood mononuclear cells. Genomic DNA extraction from the blood cell samples was performed with the Qiagen DNeasy Blood Extraction Kit. The method was the immunoSEQ multiplex PCR assay. For the multiplex PCR, a mixture combining 60 forward primers for TCR Vbeta segments and 13 reverse primers for TCR Jbeta segments was used. A multiplex PCR assay on genomic DNA amplified the CDR3 region of rearranged TCR beta genes. The amplified TCR beta libraries were sequenced on the Illumina HiSeq System as 87-base-pair reads. The authors' pipeline ran thus. Across the 670 or so repertoires, a later analysis counted 78 million or so unique TCR beta chains, some 11 million of which were shared by at least two donors. Raw reads were error-corrected and collapsed into unique sequences by a nearest-neighbor algorithm in which closely related sequences were merged to remove PCR and sequencing errors. To assign V, D and J gene segments, CDR3 sequences were aligned to IMGT reference sequences. Each retained sequence needed at least a six-nucleotide match to both a V gene segment and a J gene segment. Rearrangements were classified as productive when the CDR3 lacked stop codons and remained in frame with V and J, and all other rearrangements were classified as non-productive. Following IMGT convention, CDR3 was defined as the stretch from the second conserved V-encoded cysteine to the conserved J-encoded phenylalanine. The earlier analysis of about 500 of the donors excluded sequences that lacked an unambiguous match to a single V gene segment. An earlier analysis of under 750 of the donors called V segments functional above 56.7% productive rearrangements and segregating when the between-donor standard deviation exceeded 5%. A statistical classification framework was built to diagnose cytomegalovirus status from the catalog of TCR beta chain sequences. In a later analysis, TCR nucleotide sequences were compared against IMGT/GENE-DB human TR gene sequences so that V and J genes could be assigned. In a later analysis, CDR3 sequences and most-parsimonious VDJ recombination scenarios were assigned using the TCRdist pipeline. A later analysis defined each TCR beta chain by its CDR3 amino acid sequence plus V-gene family, and excluded reads lacking a unique V-gene family. A later analysis removed roughly 590 highly shared, low-generation-probability nucleotide sequences to deal with suspected cross-contamination and a sequencing artifact. For each public chain, a later analysis derived a clonal expansion index from normalized ranks of inferred template counts within each repertoire. In a later analysis, generation probabilities were computed using a VDJ recombination model fitted to out-of-frame rearrangements, and the results were checked against IGoR. Hypergeometric tests were used in a later analysis to score TCR-TCR, TCR-HLA and TCR-CMV co-occurrence, with a repertoire-size bias correction applied to the TCR pairs. False discovery rates were estimated in a later analysis by permuting HLA or CMV assignments 20 times. A later analysis grouped co-occurring TCRs with DBSCAN, adding TCRdist sequence similarity when clustering within HLA-allele-positive subsets. Repertoires with fewer than 30,000 or more than 120,000 public chains were left out of co-occurrence clustering, as were about 5 repertoires with anomalous nucleotide sharing. The table comes from immuneACCESS by way of TCRdb, which keeps in-frame sequences with V and J called. Part of the clones is missing from these tables; in studies checked, under half for an unresolved V gene and the rest for unknown reasons. Clonal size and the V and J genes are those of that table, whereas D and trimming came from the DNA. The sample profile shows roughly 120,000 clones; 75% to 85% of them were found once. 3.6% of the sample goes to the ten largest clones.

This TCR derives from a man aged 35 to 55 in good health and CMV-seronegative. The sequencing sample was made of PBMCs. The chain employs TRBV6-5 and TRBJ1-4; TRBD1 might be the D gene, on 5 matching bases. The CDR3 sequence is CASSSQGKLFF. At the DNA level, the sequence is TGTGCCAGCAGTTCCCAGGGAAAACTGTTTTTT.